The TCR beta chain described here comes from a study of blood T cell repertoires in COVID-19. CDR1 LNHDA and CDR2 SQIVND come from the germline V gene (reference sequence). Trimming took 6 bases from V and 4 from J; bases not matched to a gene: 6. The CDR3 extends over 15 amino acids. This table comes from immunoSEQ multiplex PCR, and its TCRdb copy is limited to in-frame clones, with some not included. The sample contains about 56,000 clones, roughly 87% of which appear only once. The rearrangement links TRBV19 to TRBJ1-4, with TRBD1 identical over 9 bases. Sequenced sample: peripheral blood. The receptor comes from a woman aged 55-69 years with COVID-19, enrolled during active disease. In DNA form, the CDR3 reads TGTGCCAGTAGGAGGGGACAGGGCTTTAATGAAAAACTGTTTTTT. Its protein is CASRRGQGFNEKLFF.